This TCR beta chain comes out of a study of monozygotic twins with inflammatory bowel disease. Study-wide findings and caveats: T cell subtypes that differed could not be told apart.

Whole blood, unsorted for T cells, was the source of total RNA. This CDR3 contains 14 residues. Germline V lookup: CDR1 SGDLS, CDR2 YYNGEE. With eight separate reactions per sample, the authors made cDNA. TCRdb derives one entry per CDR3 protein from the 5' RACE reads, leaving out DNA. This table holds a few hundred thousand distinct CDR3 sequences. Details on this clonotype: Its antigen is not known.

This sequence joins TRBV9 and TRBJ1-2. Source material: blood. The source of this sequence is a human donor with ulcerative colitis or Crohn's disease, or a healthy co-twin of an affected twin (not recorded which). CDR3 sequence reads: CASSVMGASYGYTF.